The clone carrying this TCR beta chain has more than one count but fewer than ten. Its target is unknown. These data are taken from a study of T-cell memory formation after mild COVID-19. Study-level findings and limits: Shrinking CD4+ clones resided mostly in CM and EM, and CD8+ ones in EMRA. Second-wave clones that peaked on day 37 lacked confirmed SARS-CoV-2 specificity. Day 15 to 85 contracting clones showed balanced CD4/CD8; day 15 to 37 expanders favored CD4+. Some responding clones appeared in pre-infection memory, suggesting cross-reactive memory joined.

J gave up 3 bases and V 6 bases, and 5 bases lay outside the gene matches. The germline V gene has CDR1 DFQATT and CDR2 SNEGSKA (reference sequence). This CDR3 region has 13 residues. MiXCR, applied by TCRdb to the 5' RACE reads, yields one record per CDR3 protein. In the table there are roughly 170,000 distinct CDR3 sequences, about 18% of which are singletons. The chain couples TRBV20-1 to TRBJ2-3; 8 bases match TRBD1. Sequenced input: PBMCs or a T cell subset sorted from them (not recorded which). The receptor was isolated from a man between 18 and 35 years old who had mild COVID-19 (a few samples of this study predate the infection). Cell type and time point are not known. The CDR3 loop reads CSASDRGTDTQYF. The CDR3 coding sequence is TGCAGTGCGTCCGACAGGGGAACAGATACGCAGTATTTT.